The 20 T cell receptor beta chains presented below share a single source sample, sequenced in a study of blood T cell repertoires in COVID-19. The protocol was immunoSEQ multiplex PCR, while the TCRdb copy is restricted to in-frame clones and leaves out a portion. This table holds roughly 68,000 clones, around nine tenths found once. The sequencing sample was made of peripheral blood. The receptors come from a man aged 45 to 65 with active COVID-19.

This clone was seen a few times. The rearrangement uses TRBV18 and TRBJ2-7, with TRBD1 identical over 8 bases. The V segment lost 5 bases and the J segment 1 base; nucleotides outside the gene matches: 4. Germline lookup yields CDR1 KGHSH and CDR2 LQKENI. The CDR3 extends over 14 amino acids. CDR3 region: CASSATGGSYEQYF. CDR3 coding DNA: TGTGCCAGCTCAGCAACAGGGGGGTCCTACGAGCAGTACTTC.

CDR3 residues: CATSELDRDTDTQYF. As DNA, the CDR3 is TGTGCCACCAGTGAGCTAGACAGGGACACAGATACGCAGTATTTT. This sequence joins TRBV24-1 and TRBJ2-3, with 7 bases that match TRBD1. CDR1 and CDR2 (germline): KGHDR, SFDVKD. J lost 2 bases, V lost 4 bases, and 5 bases had no gene match. CDR3 size: 15 residues.

V gene TRBV14 combines with J gene TRBJ1-1; TRBD1 matches 7 bases. V gave up 7 bases and J gave up 3 bases; unmatched junction bases: 5. This CDR3 is built from 13 residues. Germline values: CDR1 SGHDN, CDR2 FVKESK. The CDR3 region is CASKEQGYTEAFF. The CDR3 coding sequence is TGTGCCAGCAAGGAACAGGGGTACACTGAAGCTTTCTTT.

J is TRBJ2-7 and V is TRBV7-2, with TRBD1 identical over 9 bases. The CDR3 contains 14 residues. V trimming: 5 bases; J trimming: 6 bases; junction bases outside the gene matches: 8. The germline gives CDR1 SGHTA, CDR2 FQGNSA. The CDR3 is CASSSTGGQVEQYF. CDR3 DNA: TGTGCCAGCAGCAGCACAGGGGGCCAGGTCGAGCAGTACTTC.

The chain carries TRBV2 and TRBJ1-4; D is perhaps TRBD1 (5 bases). CDR3 length: 15 amino acids. Germline CDR1 is SNHLY and CDR2 is FYNNEI. The germline V and J ends were trimmed by 2 bases and 4 bases, with 11 bases remaining between them. The CDR3 DNA reads as TGTGCCAGCAGTGAACCAGGGTTACGTAATGAAAAACTGTTTTTT. It yields the protein CASSEPGLRNEKLFF. Looking up the rest from reference TRBV2 and TRBJ1-4 gives the full variable domain: EPEVTQTPSHQVTQMGQEVILRCVPISNHLYFYWYRQILGQKVEFLVSFYNNEISEKSEIFDDQFSVERPDGSNFTLKIRSTKLEDSAMYFCASSEPGLRNEKLFFGSGTQLSVL.

The chain couples TRBV28 to TRBJ2-3; 7 nucleotides agree with TRBD2. CDR3 length: 15 amino acids. Germline trimming cut 3 bases from V and 2 bases from J; bases unmatched to any gene: 5. CDR1 and CDR2 (germline): MDHEN, SYDVKM. The chain's CDR3 is CASSLTAGVTDTQYF. CDR3 nucleotide sequence: TGTGCCAGCAGTTTGACGGCGGGAGTCACAGATACGCAGTATTTT.

The chain has TRBV2 and TRBJ2-1; the D gene is possibly TRBD1 (5 bases). This CDR3 spans 15 amino acids. Trimming shortened V by 3 bases and J by 1 base, and 10 bases separated the two germline ends. Germline CDR1 SNHLY, CDR2 FYNNEI. In nucleotides, the CDR3 is TGTGCCAGCAGTGACGAAGGGGTGTCCTACAATGAGCAGTTCTTC. Amino acid sequence: CASSDEGVSYNEQFF.

The chain is built from TRBV5-1 and TRBJ1-1, with D possibly TRBD1 on 5 matching bases. Germline V gives CDR1 SGHRS, CDR2 YFSETQ. This CDR3 comprises 13 residues. V was trimmed by 7 bases and J by 4 bases, leaving 14 bases between them. The CDR3 DNA follows: TGCGCCAGCCAGGCGCAGGGCGCCACTGAAGCTTTCTTT. Translated: CASQAQGATEAFF.

The gene calls are TRBV12-3 or TRBV12-4 and TRBJ1-1; D uncertain. V lost 7 bases and J lost 10, with 19 bases in between. The CDR3 loop spans 13 amino acids. The CDR3 DNA is TGTGCCAGCACCCCTGGTGGTTCAGGCCGAGCTTTCTTT. Translated: CASTPGGSGRAFF.

This rearrangement joins TRBV19 to TRBJ2-7; 7 nucleotides line up with TRBD2. Germline V CDR1 and CDR2: LNHDA, SQIVND (reference sequence). This CDR3 region has 15 residues. The V segment lost 9 bases and the J segment 3 bases; nucleotides outside the gene matches: 14. CDR3 sequence (DNA): TGTGCCAGCCGCCGGGCTAGCGGAGAGAGCTACGAGCAGTACTTC. Encoded protein: CASRRASGESYEQYF.

V gene TRBV18 combines with J gene TRBJ1-1, with D perhaps matching TRBD1 (5 bases). Trimming left V 3 bases short and J 0 bases short, with 5 bases between. Germline V gene sequence: CDR1 KGHSH, CDR2 LQKENI. The CDR3 is made up of 13 amino acids. CDR3 loop: CASSPDMNTEAFF. DNA of the CDR3: TGTGCCAGCTCACCGGACATGAACACTGAAGCTTTCTTT.

The chain uses TRBV24-1 and TRBJ2-5; 10 bases agree with TRBD1. CDR1 KGHDR and CDR2 SFDVKD come from the germline V gene. The CDR3 spans 16 residues. The V segment lost 4 bases and the J segment 2 bases; nucleotides outside the gene matches: 6. The CDR3 region has the DNA TGTGCCACCAGTGACTCCGGGACAGGGGTTCAAGAGACCCAGTACTTC. Translation gives CATSDSGTGVQETQYF.

The rearrangement links TRBV5-4 to TRBJ2-3; D call uncertain. This CDR3 spans 13 amino acids. Germline lookup yields CDR1 SGHNT and CDR2 YYREEE (reference sequence). The V end was cut by 1 base, the J end by 4 bases, with 7 bases between. The CDR3 DNA is TGTGCCAGCAGCTTGTTAGGAGCAGATACGCAGTATTTT. The encoded protein is CASSLLGADTQYF.

V usage is TRBV21-1 and J usage is TRBJ2-5; the table assigns TRBD2, which was not confirmed against the DNA. TRBV21-1 is noted as a pseudogene. CDR3 length: 14 residues. CDR3 nucleotides: TGTGCCAGCACCTCCGGCGGGACGGTAGACGCCCAGTACTTC. Translating it yields CASTSGGTVDAQYF.

J is TRBJ1-1 and V is TRBV9; D unresolved. Trimming pared 4 bases from V and 1 base from J, leaving 14 bases between. The CDR3 covers 15 residues. The germline CDR1 and CDR2 sequences are SGDLS and YYNGEE. The CDR3 DNA reads as TGTGCCAGCAGCCAAGGAGGATGGGGGAACACTGAAGCTTTCTTT. This encodes CASSQGGWGNTEAFF.

The CDR3: CASSIGQNDEQFF. CDR3 in DNA: TGTGCCAGCAGCATAGGACAGAATGATGAGCAGTTCTTC. The chain links TRBV5-4 to TRBJ2-1; TRBD1 might be the D (6 bases). Deletions cut 4 bases from V and 8 bases from J, with 13 bases between. This CDR3 region has 13 residues. Looked up from germline, CDR1 is SGHNT and CDR2 is YYREEE (reference sequence).

The CDR3 region has the DNA TGCGCCAGCAACCGGCGTTGGGGGGGCTACAATGAGCAGTTCTTC. Its translation: CASNRRWGGYNEQFF. The chain combines TRBV10-1 with TRBJ2-1; TRBD2 aligns across 7 bases. The CDR3 consists of 15 residues. CDR1 is WNHNN and CDR2 is SYGVQD in the germline V gene (reference sequence). With 7 bases clipped from V and 3 bases from J, the junction kept 9 bases outside the gene matches.

The CDR3 DNA sequence: TGTGCCAGCAGTAGGTTGGCAGGCTCCTACGAGCAGTACTTC. This gives the protein CASSRLAGSYEQYF. The rearrangement links TRBV28 to TRBJ2-7; D remains unclear. The CDR3 is made up of 14 amino acids. The V and J ends lost 5 bases and 0 bases respectively, with 11 bases between them. Per germline, CDR1 MDHEN and CDR2 SYDVKM.

This clone appeared a few times. The rearrangement joins TRBV6-2 or TRBV6-3 to TRBJ1-5; the match to TRBD1 covers 7 bases. Germline-derived CDR1 and CDR2 are MNHEY and SVGEGT. Trimming removed 5 bases from V and 5 bases from J; junction bases left unmatched: 3. The CDR3 runs to 13 residues. The CDR3 region has the DNA TGTGCCAGCAGTACAGGGGTGTATCAGCCCCAGCATTTT. Amino acids: CASSTGVYQPQHF.

V and J are TRBV5-1 and TRBJ1-3; D is ambiguous. The CDR3 is made up of 16 amino acids. Per germline, CDR1 SGHRS and CDR2 YFSETQ. Trimming removed 2 bases at V and 0 bases at J, with 12 bases between. CDR3 region: CASSFGTGNSGNTIYF. The CDR3 bases are TGCGCCAGCAGCTTTGGCACGGGTAACTCTGGAAACACCATATATTTT.